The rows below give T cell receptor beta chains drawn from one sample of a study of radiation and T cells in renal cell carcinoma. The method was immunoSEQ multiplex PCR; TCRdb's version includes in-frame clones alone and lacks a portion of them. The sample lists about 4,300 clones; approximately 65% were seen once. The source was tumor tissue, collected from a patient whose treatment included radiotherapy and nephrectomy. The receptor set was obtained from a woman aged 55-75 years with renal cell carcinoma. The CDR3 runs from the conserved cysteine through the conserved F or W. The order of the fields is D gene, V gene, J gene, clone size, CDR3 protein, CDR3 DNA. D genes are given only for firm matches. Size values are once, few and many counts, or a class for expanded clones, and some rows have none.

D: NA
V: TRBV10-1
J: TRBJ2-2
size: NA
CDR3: CASSRGPGELFF
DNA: TGCGCCAGCAGTAGAGGGCCCGGGGAGCTGTTTTTT

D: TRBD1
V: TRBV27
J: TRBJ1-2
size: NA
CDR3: CASSLSHRGANGYTF
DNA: TGTGCCAGCAGTTTATCCCACAGGGGTGCAAATGGCTACACCTTC

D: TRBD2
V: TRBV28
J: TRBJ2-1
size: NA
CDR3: CASSSLAGDNEQFF
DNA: TGTGCCAGCAGTTCTCTAGCGGGGGACAATGAGCAGTTCTTC

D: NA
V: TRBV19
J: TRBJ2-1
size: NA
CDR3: CASSLTAGYNEQFF
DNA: TGTGCCAGTAGTTTAACTGCCGGGTACAATGAGCAGTTCTTC

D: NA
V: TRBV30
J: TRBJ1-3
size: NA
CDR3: CAWNSGDGSSGNTIYF
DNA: TGTGCCTGGAATTCTGGTGACGGTAGCTCTGGAAACACCATATATTTT

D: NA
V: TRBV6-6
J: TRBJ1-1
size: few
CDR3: CASSLRQASTNTEAFF
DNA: TGTGCCAGCAGTTTACGACAGGCGAGCACGAACACTGAAGCTTTCTTT

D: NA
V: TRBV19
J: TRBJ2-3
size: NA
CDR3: CASSRTSMEDTQYF
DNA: TGTGCCAGTAGTCGTACTAGTATGGAAGATACGCAGTATTTT

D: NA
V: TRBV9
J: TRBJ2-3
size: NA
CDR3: CASSERGAQVGDTQYF
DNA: TGTGCCAGCAGCGAAAGGGGCGCCCAGGTAGGAGATACGCAGTATTTT

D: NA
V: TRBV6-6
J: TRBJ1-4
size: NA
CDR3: CASSSVGEKLFF
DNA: TGTGCCAGCAGTTCCGTAGGTGAAAAACTGTTTTTT

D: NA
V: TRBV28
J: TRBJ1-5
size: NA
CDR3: CASSLHQSNQPQHF
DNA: TGTGCCAGCAGTTTACACCAGAGCAATCAGCCCCAGCATTTT

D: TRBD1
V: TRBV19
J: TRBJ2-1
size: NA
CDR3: CASTPAGTGYDEQFF
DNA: TGTGCCAGTACCCCGGCGGGGACAGGGTACGATGAGCAGTTCTTC

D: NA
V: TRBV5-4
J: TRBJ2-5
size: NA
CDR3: CASSLPGQRQETQYF
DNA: TGTGCCAGCAGCTTACCCGGACAGAGACAAGAGACCCAGTACTTC

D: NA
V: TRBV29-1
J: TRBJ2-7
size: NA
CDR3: CSVEGVVGYEQYF
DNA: TGCAGCGTTGAAGGGGTAGTTGGCTACGAGCAGTACTTC

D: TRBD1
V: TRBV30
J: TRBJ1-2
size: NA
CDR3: CAYPTGKGYTF
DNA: TGTGCCTACCCGACAGGGAAAGGCTACACCTTC

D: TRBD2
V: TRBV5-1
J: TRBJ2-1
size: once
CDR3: CASRAGTSGYNEQFF
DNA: TGCGCCAGCAGGGCAGGGACTAGCGGCTACAATGAGCAGTTCTTC

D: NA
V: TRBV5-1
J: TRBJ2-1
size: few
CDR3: CASSLGGRPKDEQFF
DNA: TGCGCCAGCAGCTTAGGCGGCCGGCCTAAGGATGAGCAGTTCTTC

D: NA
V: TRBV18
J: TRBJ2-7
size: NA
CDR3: CASSPPTGHFYEQYF
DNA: TGTGCCAGCTCACCACCTACGGGACACTTCTACGAGCAGTACTTC

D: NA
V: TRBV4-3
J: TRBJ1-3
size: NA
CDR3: CASSQDWRGSGNTIYF
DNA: TGCGCCAGCAGCCAAGATTGGAGGGGATCTGGAAACACCATATATTTT

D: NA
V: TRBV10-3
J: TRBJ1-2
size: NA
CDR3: CAISDPEWWNYGYTF
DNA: TGTGCCATCAGTGACCCCGAGTGGTGGAACTATGGCTACACCTTC

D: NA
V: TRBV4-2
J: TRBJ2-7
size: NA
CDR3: CASSQDRVRGQYF
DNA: TGTGCCAGCAGCCAAGACCGTGTACGAGGGCAGTACTTC

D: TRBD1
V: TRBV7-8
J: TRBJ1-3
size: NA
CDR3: CASRPRQGPGNTIYF
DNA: TGTGCCAGCAGACCCCGACAGGGGCCTGGAAACACCATATATTTT

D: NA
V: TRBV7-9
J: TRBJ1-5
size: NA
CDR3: CASSPIEVAQHF
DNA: TGTGCCAGCAGCCCGATCGAGGTGGCCCAGCATTTT

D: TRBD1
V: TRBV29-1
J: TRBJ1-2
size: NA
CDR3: CSVEQGNGGYTF
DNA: TGCAGCGTCGAACAGGGGAATGGCGGCTACACCTTC

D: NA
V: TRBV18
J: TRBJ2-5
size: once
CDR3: CASSPPVRQETQYF
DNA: TGTGCCAGCTCACCACCGGTTCGCCAAGAGACCCAGTACTTC

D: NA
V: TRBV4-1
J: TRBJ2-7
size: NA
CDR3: CASSQVWAPSYEQYF
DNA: TGCGCCAGCAGCCAAGTGTGGGCCCCCTCCTACGAGCAGTACTTC

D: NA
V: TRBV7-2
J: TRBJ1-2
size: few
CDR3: CASSLGQSTNYGYTF
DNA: TGTGCCAGCAGCTTAGGACAGTCAACTAACTATGGCTACACCTTC

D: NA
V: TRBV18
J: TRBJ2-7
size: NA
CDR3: CASSPRTTGIYEQYF
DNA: TGTGCCAGCTCACCACGGACTACAGGGATCTACGAGCAGTACTTC

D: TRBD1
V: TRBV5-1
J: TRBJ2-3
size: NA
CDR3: CASSLGQGATDTQYF
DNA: TGCGCCAGCAGCTTGGGACAGGGGGCCACAGATACGCAGTATTTT

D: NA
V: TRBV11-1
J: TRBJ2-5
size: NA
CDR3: CASSLEETQYF
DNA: TGTGCCAGCAGCTTAGAGGAGACCCAGTACTTC

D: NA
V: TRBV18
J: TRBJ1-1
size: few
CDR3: CASCGFMNTEAFF
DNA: TGTGCCAGCTGTGGCTTTATGAACACTGAAGCTTTCTTT

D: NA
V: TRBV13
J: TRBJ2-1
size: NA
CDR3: CASSNRQPVDEQFF
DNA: TGTGCCAGCAGCAACCGACAGCCCGTGGATGAGCAGTTCTTC

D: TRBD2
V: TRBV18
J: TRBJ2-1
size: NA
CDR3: CASSPLSLAGGYNEQFF
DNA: TGTGCCAGCTCACCACTCAGTCTAGCGGGAGGCTACAATGAGCAGTTCTTC

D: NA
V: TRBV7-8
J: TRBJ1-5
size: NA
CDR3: CASSLRQNSNQPQHF
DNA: TGTGCCAGCAGCTTAAGGCAGAATAGCAATCAGCCCCAGCATTTT

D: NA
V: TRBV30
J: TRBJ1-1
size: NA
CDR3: CAWSVNAEAFF
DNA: TGTGCCTGGAGTGTAAACGCTGAAGCTTTCTTT

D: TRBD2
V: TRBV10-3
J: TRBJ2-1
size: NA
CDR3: CAISEGTSGINEQFF
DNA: TGTGCCATCAGTGAGGGGACTAGCGGGATAAATGAGCAGTTCTTC

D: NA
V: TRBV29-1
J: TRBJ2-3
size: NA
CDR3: CSVETSGADTQYF
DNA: TGCAGCGTTGAAACGTCGGGGGCAGATACGCAGTATTTT

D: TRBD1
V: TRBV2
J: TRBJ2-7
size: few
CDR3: CASRRQGQGYEQYF
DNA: TGTGCCAGCAGGCGACAGGGTCAAGGTTACGAGCAGTACTTC

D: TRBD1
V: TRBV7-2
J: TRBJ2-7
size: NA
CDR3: CASSQGTGSQQYF
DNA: TGTGCCAGCAGCCAAGGGACAGGTTCGCAGCAGTACTTC

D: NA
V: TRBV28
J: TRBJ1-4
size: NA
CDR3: CASRGEGYNEKLFF
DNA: TGTGCCAGCAGGGGAGAGGGGTATAATGAAAAACTGTTTTTT

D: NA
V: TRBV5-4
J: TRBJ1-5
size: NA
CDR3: CASSLGDQPQHF
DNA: TGTGCCAGCAGCTTAGGGGATCAGCCCCAGCATTTT

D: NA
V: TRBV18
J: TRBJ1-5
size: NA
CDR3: CASSRDKDQPQHF
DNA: TGTGCCAGCTCACGGGACAAAGATCAGCCCCAGCATTTT

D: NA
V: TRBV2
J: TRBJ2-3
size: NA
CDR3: CASRETSLTDTQYF
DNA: TGTGCCAGCAGGGAAACTAGCTTGACAGATACGCAGTATTTT

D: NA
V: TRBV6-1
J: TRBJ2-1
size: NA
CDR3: CASSEFGLQYNEQFF
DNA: TGTGCCAGCAGTGAATTCGGGCTCCAATACAATGAGCAGTTCTTC

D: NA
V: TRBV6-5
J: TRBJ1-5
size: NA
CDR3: CATTEARNQPQHF
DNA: TGTGCCACCACCGAGGCGCGCAATCAGCCCCAGCATTTT

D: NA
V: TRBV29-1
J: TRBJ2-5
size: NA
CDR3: CSDRPTGRSNQETQYF
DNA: TGCAGTGATCGCCCCACCGGTCGGAGCAACCAAGAGACCCAGTACTTC

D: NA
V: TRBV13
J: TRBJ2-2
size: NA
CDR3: CASSLRGELFF
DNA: TGTGCCAGCAGCTTAAGGGGGGAGCTGTTTTTT

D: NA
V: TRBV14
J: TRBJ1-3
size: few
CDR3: CASSQGGNTIYF
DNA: TGTGCCAGCAGCCAAGGAGGAAACACCATATATTTT

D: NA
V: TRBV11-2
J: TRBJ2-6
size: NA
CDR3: CASSLGGTGANVLTF
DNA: TGTGCCAGCAGCTTAGGGGGGACTGGGGCCAACGTCCTGACTTTC

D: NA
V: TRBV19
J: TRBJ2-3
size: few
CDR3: CASKYVSTDTQYF
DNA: TGTGCCAGTAAATACGTCAGCACAGATACGCAGTATTTT